This is a list of T cell receptor beta chains from one sample in a study of blood T cell repertoires in COVID-19. Sequencing used immunoSEQ multiplex PCR; TCRdb keeps in-frame clones, though not all of them. Here the sample spans 180,000 or so clones, less than 80% being singletons. The sequencing sample was made of peripheral blood. Source of these receptors: a man aged 50-59 years who had recovered from COVID-19. Both conserved end residues are part of each CDR3. The order of the fields is V gene, clone size, J gene, D gene, CDR3 protein, CDR3 DNA. D genes are given only for firm matches. The size of a clone is reported for some rows only, either as once, few or many, or as a class for expanded clones.

TRBV24-1	once	TRBJ2-1	-	CATSDPRSTGLHEQFF	TGTGCCACCAGTGATCCAAGGTCGACGGGGTTGCATGAGCAGTTCTTC
TRBV14	-	TRBJ2-5	-	CASSQAKITRETQYF	TGTGCCAGCAGCCAAGCGAAAATAACTAGAGAGACCCAGTACTTC
TRBV7-9	few	TRBJ2-3	-	CASSLVAQSDTQYF	TGTGCCAGCAGCTTGGTAGCGCAGTCGGATACGCAGTATTTT
TRBV25-1	once	TRBJ2-1	TRBD1	CASSGTASYNEQFF	TGTGCCAGCAGCGGGACAGCCTCCTACAATGAGCAGTTCTTC
TRBV3-1/TRBV3-2	few	TRBJ1-3	-	CASSQYSGNTIYF	TGTGCCAGCAGCCAATACTCTGGAAACACCATATATTTT
TRBV24-1	once	TRBJ2-5	TRBD2	CATSDYREGETQYF	TGTGCCACCAGTGATTATAGGGAGGGGGAGACCCAGTACTTC
TRBV10-3	once	TRBJ2-7	TRBD1	CAISAGTGAGYEQYF	TGTGCCATCAGTGCAGGGACAGGGGCTGGGTACGAGCAGTACTTC
TRBV2	-	TRBJ2-1	TRBD2	CASSRRGETSGRSSNEQFF	TGTGCCAGCAGTCGGAGAGGAGAAACTAGCGGGAGATCGAGTAATGAGCAGTTCTTC
TRBV6-6	-	TRBJ1-5	TRBD1	CASSRIHRGRNQPQHF	TGTGCCAGCAGCCGAATACACAGGGGTCGCAATCAGCCCCAGCATTTT
TRBV30	-	TRBJ2-7	TRBD2	CAWGIAGAGEQYF	TGTGCCTGGGGCATAGCGGGAGCTGGCGAGCAGTACTTC
TRBV9	-	TRBJ2-3	TRBD2	CASSVALADTDTQYF	TGTGCCAGCAGCGTAGCACTAGCGGATACAGATACGCAGTATTTT
TRBV11-2	-	TRBJ2-1	-	CASSLDGTGYNEQFF	TGTGCCAGCAGCTTAGATGGGACTGGCTACAACGAGCAGTTCTTC
TRBV5-1	-	TRBJ1-4	-	CASRRGTGGGNEKLFF	TGCGCCAGCAGAAGAGGAACAGGCGGGGGAAATGAAAAACTGTTTTTT
TRBV6-5	-	TRBJ1-1	-	CASKWAMNTEAFF	TGTGCCAGCAAGTGGGCTATGAACACTGAAGCTTTCTTT
TRBV5-1	few	TRBJ1-6	-	CASSLVGQTNNSPLHF	TGCGCCAGCAGCTTGGTAGGCCAGACTAATAATTCACCCCTCCACTTT
TRBV7-2	once	TRBJ1-1	-	CASSLGPGNTEAFF	TGTGCCAGCAGCTTAGGGCCGGGGAACACTGAAGCTTTCTTT
TRBV7-2	-	TRBJ2-3	-	CASSLPPRTVLTDTQYF	TGTGCCAGCAGCTTACCCCCCCGGACAGTACTCACAGATACGCAGTATTTT
TRBV3-1/TRBV3-2	-	TRBJ1-6	-	CASSGAGAGNSPLHF	TGTGCCAGCAGCGGCGCGGGCGCCGGGAATTCACCCCTCCACTTT
TRBV19	-	TRBJ2-2	TRBD2	CASSIEWGGLSTGELFF	TGTGCCAGTAGTATTGAATGGGGGGGACTGAGCACCGGGGAGCTGTTTTTT
TRBV18	-	TRBJ2-7	TRBD2	CASSLKRLAGAYEQYF	TGTGCCAGCTCACTAAAACGACTAGCGGGAGCGTACGAGCAGTACTTC
TRBV11-3	-	TRBJ2-1	TRBD1	CASSRTGQGVNEQFF	TGTGCCAGCAGCCGAACAGGTCAGGGGGTGAATGAGCAGTTCTTC
TRBV19	-	TRBJ1-2	TRBD1	CASSPTGTGGYGYTF	TGTGCCAGTAGTCCCACCGGGACAGGGGGCTATGGCTACACCTTC
TRBV29-1	few	TRBJ1-2	TRBD1	CSVVGQGGGYTF	TGCAGCGTTGTCGGTCAGGGGGGCGGCTACACCTTC
TRBV9	-	TRBJ1-4	TRBD1	CASSAPAGGTEKLFF	TGTGCCAGCAGCGCGCCAGCAGGGGGTACTGAAAAACTGTTTTTT
TRBV18	few	TRBJ2-4	-	CASSPRDPGILAKNIQYF	TGTGCCAGCTCACCGCGGGACCCAGGAATCCTAGCCAAAAACATTCAGTACTTC
TRBV6-6	-	TRBJ1-1	TRBD1	CASSDRGGSLEAFF	TGTGCCAGCAGTGACAGGGGGGGGTCCCTTGAAGCTTTCTTT
TRBV28	-	TRBJ1-5	-	CASSIGAQGGNQPQHF	TGTGCCAGCAGTATAGGGGCACAGGGAGGCAATCAGCCCCAGCATTTT
TRBV9	-	TRBJ2-7	-	CASTDSPSGEQYF	TGTGCCAGCACTGACTCCCCTTCGGGGGAGCAGTACTTC
TRBV15	-	TRBJ2-5	-	CATSRDNLAGETQYF	TGTGCCACCAGCAGAGATAACTTGGCGGGGGAGACCCAGTACTTC
TRBV5-1	-	TRBJ2-4	TRBD2	CASSLETGGLPIQYF	TGCGCCAGCAGCTTGGAGACCGGGGGGTTACCCATTCAGTACTTC
TRBV5-1	-	TRBJ2-3	TRBD2	CASSLSRETWSDTQYF	TGCGCCAGCAGCTTGTCGCGGGAGACCTGGTCAGATACGCAGTATTTT
TRBV12-3/TRBV12-4	-	TRBJ1-1	-	CASSLTENTEAFF	TGTGCCAGCAGTCTTACAGAGAACACTGAAGCTTTCTTT
TRBV18	few	TRBJ2-7	TRBD1	CASSPNPGTGGYEQYF	TGTGCCAGCTCACCAAATCCCGGGACAGGGGGATACGAGCAGTACTTC
TRBV7-2	-	TRBJ1-1	TRBD1	CASSCYDRGCEAFF	TGTGCCAGCAGCTGTTACGACAGGGGCTGTGAAGCTTTCTTT
TRBV7-2	-	TRBJ2-7	TRBD1	CASSFRDRGYEQYF	TGTGCCAGCAGCTTTCGGGACAGGGGCTACGAGCAGTACTTC
TRBV12-3/TRBV12-4	-	TRBJ1-2	-	CASSLDNGYTF	TGTGCCAGCAGTTTAGATAATGGCTACACCTTC
TRBV30	-	TRBJ1-2	-	CAWSVHIGRGNYGYTF	TGTGCCTGGAGTGTACATATCGGACGGGGTAACTATGGCTACACCTTC
TRBV7-2	-	TRBJ2-3	TRBD2	CASSLGIAGVGADTQYF	TGTGCCAGCAGCTTAGGCATAGCGGGAGTGGGTGCAGATACGCAGTATTTT
TRBV6-2/TRBV6-3	once	TRBJ2-1	-	CASSYRLRGQFF	TGTGCCAGCAGTTACCGTCTTCGGGGGCAGTTCTTC
TRBV5-4	-	TRBJ2-3	-	CASNSPEGERTDTQYF	TGTGCCAGCAACTCTCCCGAAGGAGAACGGACAGATACGCAGTATTTT
TRBV9	-	TRBJ2-3	-	CASSVVSAASTDTQYF	TGTGCCAGCAGCGTAGTAAGCGCTGCTAGCACAGATACGCAGTATTTT
TRBV7-2	few	TRBJ1-1	-	CASSLDRWNTEAFF	TGTGCCAGCAGCTTAGACAGGTGGAACACTGAAGCTTTCTTT
TRBV28	-	TRBJ1-5	-	CASRPLNQPQHF	TGTGCCAGCAGGCCTCTAAATCAGCCCCAGCATTTT
TRBV5-1	once	TRBJ2-1	TRBD2	CASSLEALAGGSEQFF	TGCGCCAGCAGCTTGGAGGCACTAGCGGGAGGTAGTGAGCAGTTCTTC
TRBV27	once	TRBJ2-1	-	CASSFGQEQFF	TGTGCCAGCAGTTTTGGACAGGAGCAGTTCTTC
TRBV5-4	once	TRBJ2-7	TRBD1	CASSTGTGGLRSYEQYF	TGTGCCAGCAGCACCGGGACAGGGGGATTAAGGTCCTACGAGCAGTACTTC
TRBV7-8	-	TRBJ2-5	-	CASSFRETQYF	TGTGCCAGCAGCTTTAGAGAGACCCAGTACTTC
TRBV7-7	once	TRBJ2-3	TRBD1	CASSADRVVDTQYF	TGTGCCAGCAGCGCCGACAGGGTGGTAGATACGCAGTATTTT
TRBV19	-	TRBJ1-2	-	CASSIRSGREEAF	TGTGCCAGTAGTATCAGGAGCGGGCGGGAGGAAGCCTTC
TRBV20-1	few	TRBJ2-7	-	CSAILDYEQYF	TGCAGTGCTATTTTAGACTACGAGCAGTACTTC
TRBV6-6	few	TRBJ1-5	TRBD1	CASSYLQGNQPQHF	TGTGCCAGCAGTTACTTACAGGGGAATCAGCCCCAGCATTTT
TRBV30	-	TRBJ2-7	TRBD1	CASGQGKYEQYF	TGTGCCTCCGGACAGGGGAAGTACGAGCAGTACTTC
TRBV4-2	once	TRBJ2-2	TRBD2	CASSQAGLAGVTGELFF	TGTGCCAGCAGCCAGGCGGGACTAGCGGGAGTTACCGGGGAGCTGTTTTTT